Listed below are T cell receptor beta chains from one sample, sequenced in a study of blood T cell repertoires in COVID-19. The method was immunoSEQ multiplex PCR; TCRdb's version includes in-frame clones alone and lacks a portion of them. The data hold tens of thousands of clones, with 80% to 85% observed a single time. Sequencing input: peripheral blood. These receptors came from a human donor in a cohort sampled during active COVID-19. CDR3s include the opening cysteine and the closing phenylalanine or tryptophan. The D gene is left open where the match is weak. Size is stated for part of the rows, as once, few or many counts, or as a class when the clone is expanded.

cdr3_length | j_call | clone_size | d_call | v_call | cdr3_aa | cdr3_nt
15 | TRBJ1-6 | few | - | TRBV28 | CASSSTAQDSEALHF | TGTGCCAGCAGTTCTACAGCTCAGGACTCCGAAGCCCTCCACTTT
19 | TRBJ2-5 | - | - | TRBV6-6 | CASSRHLLKGFPVQETQYF | TGTGCCAGCAGTCGCCATCTTCTGAAGGGGTTCCCGGTGCAAGAGACCCAGTACTTC
14 | TRBJ2-1 | - | - | TRBV10-3 | CAISSDGGFYEQFF | TGTGCCATCTCTTCTGACGGGGGATTCTATGAGCAGTTCTTC
17 | TRBJ2-2 | few | - | TRBV7-8 | CASSGELAVRVPGELFF | TGTGCCAGCAGCGGAGAGTTAGCGGTAAGAGTACCCGGGGAGCTGTTTTTT
14 | TRBJ1-1 | - | - | TRBV6-5 | CASSFRQPNTEAFF | TGTGCCAGCAGTTTTCGACAGCCGAACACTGAAGCTTTCTTT
13 | TRBJ1-1 | - | TRBD1 | TRBV12-3/TRBV12-4 | CASRATGRTEAFF | TGTGCCAGCAGAGCGACAGGGAGGACTGAAGCTTTCTTT
14 | TRBJ1-4 | - | TRBD1 | TRBV5-4 | CASSGQGRDEKLFF | TGTGCCAGCAGCGGACAGGGGCGGGATGAAAAACTGTTTTTT
13 | TRBJ2-3 | - | - | TRBV7-9 | CASSLPTGDTQYF | TGTGCCAGCAGCTTACCGACTGGGGATACGCAGTATTTT
13 | TRBJ2-5 | - | TRBD1 | TRBV7-8 | CASSRGTEETQYF | TGTGCCAGCAGCAGGGGGACAGAAGAGACCCAGTACTTC
15 | TRBJ2-7 | - | - | TRBV2 | CASGRGQISSYEQYF | TGTGCCAGCGGAAGAGGACAGATCAGCTCCTACGAGCAGTACTTC
18 | TRBJ2-6 | - | - | TRBV19 | CASTSFWKGSSGANVLTF | TGTGCCAGCACCTCATTTTGGAAAGGGAGCTCTGGGGCCAACGTCCTGACTTTC
13 | TRBJ2-5 | - | TRBD1 | TRBV5-1 | CASNPTGEETQYF | TGCGCCAGCAATCCTACAGGGGAAGAGACCCAGTACTTC
14 | TRBJ1-2 | few | TRBD1 | TRBV29-1 | CSAVTGTGQGGYTF | TGCAGCGCCGTGACCGGGACAGGGCAGGGTGGCTACACCTTC
14 | TRBJ2-1 | - | - | TRBV6-2/TRBV6-3 | CASSSPRWGDEQFF | TGTGCCAGCAGTTCCCCTCGCTGGGGCGATGAGCAGTTCTTC
15 | TRBJ2-3 | - | - | TRBV19 | CASSMWQRTTDTQYF | TGTGCCAGTAGTATGTGGCAGCGGACCACAGATACGCAGTATTTT
16 | TRBJ2-2 | - | TRBD1 | TRBV19 | CASSKNRGFDTGELFF | TGTGCCAGTAGTAAGAACAGGGGATTTGACACCGGGGAGCTGTTTTTT
14 | TRBJ2-1 | - | TRBD1 | TRBV7-9 | CASSLLAQGHEQFF | TGTGCCAGCAGTCTTTTGGCACAGGGGCATGAGCAGTTCTTC
14 | TRBJ1-2 | - | - | TRBV4-2 | CASSQDGPGWGYTF | TGTGCCAGCAGCCAAGACGGGCCAGGGTGGGGCTACACCTTC
17 | TRBJ2-2 | - | TRBD2 | TRBV4-1 | CASSQGLAGANYGELFF | TGCGCCAGCAGCCAAGGCCTAGCGGGGGCCAACTACGGGGAGCTGTTTTTT
16 | TRBJ2-3 | - | TRBD1 | TRBV3-1/TRBV3-2 | CASSQSGTGGTDTQYF | TGTGCCAGCAGCCAATCCGGGACAGGCGGCACAGATACGCAGTATTTT
13 | TRBJ2-7 | - | - | TRBV11-2 | CASSLAHRDEQYF | TGTGCCAGCAGCTTAGCTCACAGGGACGAGCAGTACTTC
15 | TRBJ2-3 | - | TRBD2 | TRBV7-3 | CASSSSGVSTDTQYF | TGTGCCAGCAGCTCTAGCGGGGTTAGCACAGATACGCAGTATTTT
15 | TRBJ2-3 | - | - | TRBV11-2 | CASSLGSGRTDTQYF | TGTGCCAGCAGCTTAGGATCCGGTCGAACAGATACGCAGTATTTT
15 | TRBJ2-1 | - | - | TRBV5-1 | CASSLDGSSYNEQFF | TGCGCCAGCAGCTTGGACGGTAGCTCCTACAATGAGCAGTTCTTC
15 | TRBJ2-2 | - | TRBD1 | TRBV11-2 | CASSLGTGYTGELFF | TGTGCCAGCAGCTTAGGGACAGGATACACCGGGGAGCTGTTTTTT
14 | TRBJ1-5 | - | - | TRBV19 | CASTGPYSNQPQHF | TGTGCCAGTACAGGCCCGTATAGCAATCAGCCCCAGCATTTT
16 | TRBJ1-2 | - | - | TRBV5-6 | CASSSKGGTRVYGYTF | TGTGCCAGCAGCTCGAAGGGGGGGACCCGGGTCTATGGCTACACCTTC
13 | TRBJ1-2 | - | TRBD1 | TRBV19 | CATKRQGPYGYTF | TGTGCCACCAAAAGACAGGGACCCTATGGCTACACCTTC
13 | TRBJ2-2 | - | - | TRBV6-2/TRBV6-3 | CASSTEVYGELFF | TGTGCCAGCAGCACGGAGGTTTACGGGGAGCTGTTTTTT
16 | TRBJ2-5 | - | TRBD2 | TRBV6-2/TRBV6-3 | CASSYGLAGDIETQYF | TGTGCCAGCAGTTACGGGCTAGCGGGGGATATAGAGACCCAGTACTTC
18 | TRBJ2-3 | once | TRBD2 | TRBV6-2/TRBV6-3 | CASSYQTSGGTRTDTQYF | TGTGCCAGCAGTTACCAGACTAGCGGGGGCACTCGCACAGATACGCAGTATTTT
14 | TRBJ2-7 | - | - | TRBV10-3 | CAISAAGQPYEQYF | TGTGCCATCAGCGCCGCGGGACAGCCCTACGAGCAGTACTTC
13 | TRBJ2-1 | - | TRBD2 | TRBV2 | CASSPGGGYKQFF | TGTGCCAGCAGCCCGGGGGGGGGCTATAAGCAGTTCTTC
14 | TRBJ2-1 | - | TRBD2 | TRBV3-1/TRBV3-2 | CASSPDGGASEQFF | TGTGCCAGCAGCCCCGACGGGGGGGCTTCTGAGCAGTTCTTC
14 | TRBJ2-2 | - | - | TRBV7-2 | CASSLQGNTGELFF | TGTGCCAGCAGCTTACAGGGGAACACCGGGGAGCTGTTTTTT
12 | TRBJ2-3 | - | - | TRBV7-9 | CASSFQLDTQYF | TGTGCCAGCAGCTTCCAGTTAGATACGCAGTATTTT
14 | TRBJ1-6 | - | - | TRBV6-6 | CASDSGVENSPLHF | TGTGCCAGCGACTCGGGAGTCGAGAATTCACCCCTCCACTTT
13 | TRBJ2-4 | - | TRBD1 | TRBV6-5 | CASRRDRVGIQYF | TGTGCCAGCAGACGGGACAGGGTGGGCATTCAGTACTTC
11 | TRBJ2-5 | - | - | TRBV5-6 | CASSSGGPGYF | TGTGCCAGCAGCTCCGGGGGGCCGGGGTACTTC
16 | TRBJ2-6 | - | - | TRBV27 | CASSLVTPSGANVLTF | TGTGCCAGCAGTTTAGTGACACCCTCTGGGGCCAACGTCCTGACTTTC
14 | TRBJ2-2 | once | - | TRBV6-5 | CASSKSSNTGELFF | TGTGCCAGCAGCAAAAGCTCGAACACCGGGGAGCTGTTTTTT
17 | TRBJ2-2 | - | - | TRBV27 | CASSSNPVALNTGELFF | TGTGCCAGCAGTTCTAATCCGGTAGCGCTGAACACCGGGGAGCTGTTTTTT